This section outlines one T cell receptor beta chain sequence together with its context. Its target is unknown. Produced via immunoSEQ multiplex PCR; TCRdb's table is partial and in-frame only. The sample shows about 1 million clones, about three quarters of them seen only once. These data are taken from a study of shared clonotypes between healthy human individuals. CD45RA-negative memory and CD45RA+ naive subsets were split from the CD4+ cells. The CDR3 runs to 14 residues. The germline CDR1 and CDR2 sequences are MNHNS and SASEGT. Between the trimmed V and J ends, which lost 7 bases and 3 bases, there was a span of 13 bases. Regarding the study as a whole: Represented diversity, genetic and exposure-history alike, was limited by few donors.

The V gene is TRBV6-1, the J gene TRBJ1-5; no firm D call. The clonotype comes from a man aged 18 to 30 in good health. Sequenced material: memory CD4+ T cells sorted from blood. Subset defined: CD45RA-negative fraction. CDR3 protein: CASNARANNQPQHF. The CDR3 DNA reads as TGTGCCAGCAATGCCCGGGCCAACAATCAGCCCCAGCATTTT.